Described below is a single T cell receptor beta chain sequence and its context. What it binds is unknown. This sample was included in a study of early T cells in non-severe SARS-CoV-2 infection. Across the whole study: Sequencing was performed on bulk RNA from unsorted whole blood, leaving chains unpaired. Study-level results: Anti-spike CD8 responses were favored in VDJdb matching, and private and CD4 specificities were missed.

The germline V gene encodes CDR1 SGHAT and CDR2 FQNNGV. This CDR3 is 14 amino acids long. Trimming took off 2 bases at V and 1 base at J, with 9 bases between the two ends. The TCR library protocol attached unique molecular identifiers to the individual cDNA molecules. One entry per CDR3 protein results from TCRdb running MiXCR on the 5' RACE reads. The sample consists of 70,000 to 90,000 distinct CDR3 sequences, about 11% of them appearing once. The source of this sequence is an adult who was a healthcare worker with PCR-confirmed SARS-CoV-2 infection or an uninfected control (not recorded which). The rearrangement links TRBV11-2 to TRBJ2-7, with D tentatively TRBD2 (5 bases). The sample was whole blood. CDR3 coding DNA: TGTGCCAGCAGCTTACGCGGGCAATCCTACGAGCAGTACTTC. This sequence encodes CASSLRGQSYEQYF.